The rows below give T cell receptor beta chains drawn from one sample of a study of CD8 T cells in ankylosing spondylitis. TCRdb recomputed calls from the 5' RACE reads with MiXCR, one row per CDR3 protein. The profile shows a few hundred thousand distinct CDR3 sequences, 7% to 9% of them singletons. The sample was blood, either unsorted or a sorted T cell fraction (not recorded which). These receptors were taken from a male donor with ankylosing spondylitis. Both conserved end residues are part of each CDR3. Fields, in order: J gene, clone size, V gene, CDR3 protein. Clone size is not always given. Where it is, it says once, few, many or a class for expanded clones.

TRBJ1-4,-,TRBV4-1,CASSQVQGSVTNEKLFF
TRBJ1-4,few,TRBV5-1,CASSPGQGANEKLFF
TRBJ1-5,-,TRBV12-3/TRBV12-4,CASSPTGTGVSGNQPQHF
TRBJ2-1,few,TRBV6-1,CAMGGGPERAYNEQFF
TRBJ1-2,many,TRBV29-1,CSVDDNYGYTF
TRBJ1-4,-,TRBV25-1,CASSELGRGLFF
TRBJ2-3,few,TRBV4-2,CASSQVGQYTATQYF
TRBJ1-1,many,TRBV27,CASSFRGNTEAFF
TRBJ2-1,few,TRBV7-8,CASSLGIQSYNEQFF
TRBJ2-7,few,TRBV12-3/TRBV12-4,CASGLSPYEQYF
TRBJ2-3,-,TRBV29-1,CSVDPPGSPDTQYF
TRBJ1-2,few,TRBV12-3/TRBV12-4,CASSSSGTGNIYGYTF
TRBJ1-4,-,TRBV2,CASRGFAAEKLFF
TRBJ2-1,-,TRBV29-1,CSVEDPKDYNEQFF
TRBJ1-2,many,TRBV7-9,CASSLDFWDSGSETF
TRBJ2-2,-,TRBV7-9,CASSSTGGDPGELFF
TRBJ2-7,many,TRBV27,CASSLFAGETYEQYF
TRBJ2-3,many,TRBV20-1,CSAIGTSGTDTQYF
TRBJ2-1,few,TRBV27,CASSLFIASSYNEQFF
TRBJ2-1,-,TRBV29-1,CSVAGAGDNEQFF
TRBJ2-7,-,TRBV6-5,CASSPRPGFQTYEQYF
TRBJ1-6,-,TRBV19,CASRIQAGDSPLHF
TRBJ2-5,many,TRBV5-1,CASSLGLAGDTQETQYF
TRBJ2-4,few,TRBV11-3,CASSLRRSENIQYF
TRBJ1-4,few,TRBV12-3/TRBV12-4,CASSPREGKLFF
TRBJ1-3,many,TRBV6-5,CASSLRSGTQGNTIYF
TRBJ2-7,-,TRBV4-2,CASSQRTSFPYEQYF
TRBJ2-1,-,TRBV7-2,CASSLGRQGIYNEQFF
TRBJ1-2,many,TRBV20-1,CSAAETVNYGYTF
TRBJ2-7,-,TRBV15,CATSRDIGGSYEQYF
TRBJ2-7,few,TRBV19,CASSMITGGSEQYF
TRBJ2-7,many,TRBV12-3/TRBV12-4,CASSILGLAYEQYF
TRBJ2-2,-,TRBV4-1,CASSQEGSWNTGELFF
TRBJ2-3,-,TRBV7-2,CASSLEGREGIDTQYF
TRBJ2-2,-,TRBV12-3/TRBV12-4,CASSGGRNTGELFF
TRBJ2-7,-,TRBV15,CATSSEGGAREQYF
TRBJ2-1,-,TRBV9,CASSVSRNNEQFF
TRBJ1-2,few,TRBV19,CASSIDEPTAGYTF
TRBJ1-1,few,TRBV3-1,CASSQGQLTEAFF
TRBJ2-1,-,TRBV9,CASSTSSGRFGDEQFF
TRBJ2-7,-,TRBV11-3,CASSLGTSSRYEQYF
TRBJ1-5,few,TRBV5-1,CASSSRPLGGSNQPQHF
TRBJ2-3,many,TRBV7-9,CASSLPDTQYF
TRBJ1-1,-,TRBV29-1,CSAKRTDMNTEAFF
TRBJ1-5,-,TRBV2,CASSSDRSNQPQHF
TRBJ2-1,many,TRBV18,CASSPTSGTRSTNEQFF
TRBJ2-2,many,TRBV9,CASSVATEVNTGELFF
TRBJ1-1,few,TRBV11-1,CASMGGVNTEAFF
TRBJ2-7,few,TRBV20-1,CSAFDRSLYEQYF
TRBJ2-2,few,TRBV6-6,CASTREVPGELFF
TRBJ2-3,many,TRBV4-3,CASSQEIPGLGWADTQYF
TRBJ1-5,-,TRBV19,CATKRTGVDQPQHF
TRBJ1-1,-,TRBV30,CAWSIDTAGTEAFF
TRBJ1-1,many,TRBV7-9,CASSLAGPEAFF
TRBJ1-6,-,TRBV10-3,CAIRNSTGSVGNSPLHF
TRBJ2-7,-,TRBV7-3,CASSLVASKQYEQYF
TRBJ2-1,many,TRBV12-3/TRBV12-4,CASSPLGGISNEQFF
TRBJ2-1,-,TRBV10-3,CAIIDRRYNEQFF